Listed here are 32 T cell receptor beta chains from one sample, sequenced in a study of T cells in Graves' hyperthyroidism and ophthalmopathy. Amplified TCR beta CDR3 regions derived from RNA transcripts. Using the HTBI primer set, a first-round RT-PCR was run on the TCR CDR3. Via MiXCR, TCRdb re-called the multiplex PCR reads, giving one row per CDR3 protein. The top ten clones hold about two fifths of a sample with about 510,000 distinct CDR3 sequences, over 35% of them seen once. The sequencing input was peripheral blood or thyroid tissue (not recorded which). These receptors came from an adult woman with Graves' disease, either hyperthyroidism or ophthalmopathy (not recorded which).

This chain joins TRBV5-6 and TRBJ2-1; TRBD1 aligns across 8 bases. CDR3 length equals 15 residues. Germline CDR1 reads SGHDT; CDR2 reads YYEEEE. V lost 2 bases, J lost 7 bases, and 8 bases stayed unmatched. The CDR3 reads CASSLGQGPVNEQFF. Written as DNA, the CDR3 is TGTGCCAGCAGCTTAGGACAGGGACCCGTGAATGAGCAGTTCTTC.

This clonotype was counted a single time. The chain joins TRBV7-6 to TRBJ2-7, with D possibly being TRBD1 (6 bases). The CDR3 length is 14 residues. Germline lookup yields CDR1 SGHVS and CDR2 FNYEAQ. V lost 8 bases and J 3 bases, leaving 17 bases between the germline ends. In DNA, the CDR3 is TGTGCCAGCGGAAAAATCGACAGGAACTACGAGCAGTACTTC. This codes for CASGKIDRNYEQYF.

This clonotype was recorded once. A much bigger clone sits one base away, suggesting this may be a read error. The chain links TRBV7-9 to TRBJ2-7, with a possible D match to TRBD2 (5 bases). This CDR3 region has 14 residues. The germline CDR1 and CDR2 sequences are SEHNR and FQNEAQ (reference sequence). The CDR3 loop reads CVTSKRTGSYEQYF. CDR3 bases: TGTGTCACCAGCAAAAGGACGGGATCCTACGAGCAGTACTTC. The full variable domain, rest sourced from reference TRBV7-9 and TRBJ2-7, is DTGVSQNPRHKITKRGQNVTFRCDPISEHNRLYWYRQTLGQGPEFLTYFQNEAQLEKSRLLSDRFSAERPKGSFSTLEIQRTEQGDSAMYLCVTSKRTGSYEQYFGPGTRLTVT.

In this sample, this clonotype turned up many times. This sequence joins TRBV20-1 and TRBJ1-5; D perhaps matches TRBD1 (5 bases). The CDR3 has 13 residues. V lost 3 bases and J lost 5, with 11 bases in between. The germline CDR1 and CDR2 sequences are DFQATT and SNEGSKA (reference sequence). This CDR3 is CSASDGTHQPQHF. The CDR3 DNA reads TGCAGTGCTAGCGACGGGACGCATCAGCCCCAGCATTTT.

The chain recombines TRBV15 with TRBJ2-7; no clear D gene. CDR1 LNHNV and CDR2 YYDKDF come from the germline V gene (reference sequence). Trimming shortened V by 6 bases and J by 3 bases, and 18 bases separated the two germline ends. The CDR3 loop spans 15 amino acids. The CDR3 sequence: CATSSPSDGIYEQYF. CDR3 sequence (DNA): TGTGCCACCAGTTCCCCCTCGGACGGCATCTACGAGCAGTACTTC.

This clonotype was found many times. The J gene is TRBJ2-7, the V gene TRBV5-6; D possibly uses TRBD1 or TRBD2 (5 bases each). The germline V and J ends were trimmed by 4 bases and 3 bases, with 14 bases remaining between them. The CDR3 is made up of 14 amino acids. Germline V gene lookup returns CDR1 SGHDT and CDR2 YYEEEE. CDR3 in DNA: TGTGCCAGCAGCGCCTGGGGGTTTCGCTACGAGCAGTACTTC. It translates to CASSAWGFRYEQYF.

This clonotype was seen at least ten times. The chain carries TRBV11-2 and TRBJ2-5, with a possible D match to TRBD1 (5 bases). Per the germline V gene, CDR1 is SGHAT and CDR2 is FQNNGV. V lost 1 base, J lost 5 bases, and 17 bases lay in between. This CDR3 region has 16 residues. The CDR3 spells CASSLGSTPKGETQYF. As DNA, the CDR3 is TGTGCCAGCAGCTTAGGGTCCACACCCAAGGGGGAGACCCAGTACTTC. Full variable domain (missing parts from reference TRBV11-2 and TRBJ2-5): EAGVAQSPRYKIIEKRQSVAFWCNPISGHATLYWYQQILGQGPKLLIQFQNNGVVDDSQLPKDRFSAERLKGVDSTLKIQPAKLEDSAVYLCASSLGSTPKGETQYFGPGTRLLVL.

The chain carries TRBV20-1 and TRBJ1-4; D not resolved. V was clipped by 1 base and J by 6 bases, with 6 bases between them. The germline gives CDR1 DFQATT, CDR2 SNEGSKA (reference sequence). This CDR3 has 12 amino acids. The CDR3 bases are TGCAGTGCTAGAGTTAGGGATGAAAAACTGTTTTTT. The encoded protein is CSARVRDEKLFF.

This sequence joins TRBV7-9 and TRBJ2-5; TRBD2 might be the D (5 bases). Trimming took 1 base from V and 5 from J, leaving 17 bases between them. The CDR3 is 16 amino acids. Germline V lookup: CDR1 SEHNR, CDR2 FQNEAQ (reference sequence). CDR3 in amino acids: CASSLVRDGVHETQYF. The CDR3 nucleotides are TGTGCCAGCAGCTTAGTACGGGATGGCGTCCATGAGACCCAGTACTTC.

This clonotype was recorded a few times. The chain links TRBV2 to TRBJ1-6; D possibly corresponds to TRBD1 (5 bases). V was clipped by 4 bases and J by 8 bases, with 15 bases between them. Germline values: CDR1 SNHLY, CDR2 FYNNEI. This CDR3 is built from 15 residues. In nucleotides, the CDR3 is TGTGCCAGCAGTGGCGGAGGGGAAGGGTATTCACCCCTCCACTTT. The encoded protein is CASSGGGEGYSPLHF.

The genes are TRBV7-8 and TRBJ1-2, with 11 bases matching TRBD1. In germline, CDR1 is SGHVS, CDR2 FQNEAQ. The CDR3 is 15 amino acids. J lost 5 bases, V lost 5 bases, and 7 bases had no gene match. For the CDR3, the DNA is TGTGCCAGCAGCCCTGCCGGGACAGGGGGGTATGGCTACACCTTC. Protein sequence: CASSPAGTGGYGYTF.

This clonotype was observed at least ten times. This chain joins TRBV25-1 and TRBJ2-3, with 10 bases aligning to TRBD2. The J segment lost 2 bases and the V segment lost 2 bases, leaving 4 bases of the junction unmatched. The CDR3 length is 16 residues. Germline V lookup: CDR1 MGHDK, CDR2 SYGVNS. CDR3 in DNA: TGTGCCAGCAGTGAACCACTAGCGGGGATCACAGATACGCAGTATTTT. This sequence encodes CASSEPLAGITDTQYF.

This clonotype was counted many times. The chain carries TRBV10-3 and TRBJ1-2, with 9 bases that match TRBD1. CDR1 and CDR2 from the germline V gene are ENHRY and SYGVKD. There are 17 residues in the CDR3. J gave up 4 bases and V 4 bases, and 13 bases lay outside the gene matches. This CDR3 reads CAISAVGSTGGSYGYTF. CDR3 in DNA: TGTGCCATCAGTGCCGTGGGGTCGACAGGGGGAAGCTATGGCTACACCTTC.

The rearrangement joins TRBV4-1 to TRBJ2-5, with 11 bases identical to TRBD2. V shed 0 bases, J shed 6 bases, and the junction held 6 bases outside the gene matches. This CDR3 comprises 16 residues. Germline V gene sequence: CDR1 MGHRA, CDR2 YSYEKL. The CDR3 DNA sequence: TGCGCCAGCAGCCAAGATGGTAGCGGGGGGGTCAAGACCCAGTACTTC. This codes for CASSQDGSGGVKTQYF.

This chain connects TRBV20-1 to TRBJ1-1; no definite D call. V shed 1 base and J shed 3 bases, with 9 bases lying between them. Germline V CDR1 and CDR2: DFQATT, SNEGSKA (reference sequence). The CDR3 has 13 amino acids. The CDR3: CSARGTLDTEAFF. CDR3 DNA: TGCAGTGCTAGAGGGACGCTTGACACTGAAGCTTTCTTT.

This chain links TRBV29-1 with TRBJ1-2; TRBD1 matches 7 bases. V lost 5 bases to trimming and J lost 7 bases; unmatched junction nucleotides: 4. This CDR3 has 11 amino acids. CDR1 and CDR2 (germline): SQVTM, ANQGSEA. Here the CDR3 reads CSVTGEGGYTF. CDR3 in DNA: TGCAGCGTTACAGGGGAGGGTGGCTACACCTTC.

The chain links TRBV29-1 to TRBJ1-1; D not resolved. V lost 5 bases and J lost 3, with 7 bases in between. The CDR3 runs 11 residues. CDR1 and CDR2 from the germline V gene are SQVTM and ANQGSEA. The CDR3 sequence: CSVPRDTEAFF. CDR3 in DNA: TGCAGCGTTCCCCGGGACACTGAAGCTTTCTTT.

The chain has TRBV9 and TRBJ1-3; 7 nucleotides line up with TRBD1. From germline, CDR1 is SGDLS and CDR2 YYNGEE. The trim removed 7 bases at V and 0 bases at J, leaving 13 bases unmatched. The CDR3 sequence is 17 residues long. CDR3 sequence (DNA): TGTGCCAGCGGGGCAGGAGACGGACAGGCCTCTGGAAACACCATATATTTT. This encodes CASGAGDGQASGNTIYF.

Details on this clonotype: The junction differs from germline at one of its ends, possibly a read error. V usage is TRBV20-1 and J usage is TRBJ1-2, with D possibly being TRBD1 (5 bases). In germline, CDR1 is DFQATT, CDR2 SNEGSKA (reference sequence). CDR3 length: 13 amino acids. DNA of the CDR3: TGCAGTGCTAGAAAAGGGTGGGACTATGGCCACACCTTC. Amino acids: CSARKGWDYGHTF.

A word on this clonotype: An end of the junction does not agree with germline; a read error may underlie this. The rearrangement links TRBV9 to TRBJ2-5, with D perhaps matching TRBD1 or TRBD2 (5 bases each). The V gene's germline CDR1 is SGDLS and CDR2 YYNGEE. The CDR3 contains 12 residues. CDR3 DNA: TGTGCCGGCAGCGTAGAAGGGGAGACCCGGTACTTC. This sequence encodes CAGSVEGETRYF.

This clonotype was detected ten times or more. The chain couples TRBV14 to TRBJ1-4; D remains ambiguous. Germline V gene sequence: CDR1 SGHDN, CDR2 FVKESK. Trimming removed 5 bases from V and 4 bases from J, with 14 bases in between. CDR3 length: 15 amino acids. The CDR3 DNA reads TGTGCCAGCAGCAAATTTCGGACGGGTAATGAAAAACTGTTTTTT. Its translation: CASSKFRTGNEKLFF. The whole variable domain, filled in from reference TRBV14 and TRBJ1-4, reads EAGVTQFPSHSVIEKGQTVTLRCDPISGHDNLYWYRRVMGKEIKFLLHFVKESKQDESGMPNNRFLAERTGGTYSTLKVQPAELEDSGVYFCASSKFRTGNEKLFFGSGTQLSVL.

The gene calls are TRBV29-1 and TRBJ1-6; D is undetermined. In germline, CDR1 is SQVTM, CDR2 ANQGSEA. Trimming took off 6 bases at V and 10 bases at J, with 16 bases between the two ends. CDR3 length: 13 amino acids. In DNA form, the CDR3 reads TGCAGCGTGAGGGAGAATGGGAAGTCACCCCTCCACTTT. Encoded protein: CSVRENGKSPLHF.

This clonotype was counted only a few times. This chain connects TRBV10-3 to TRBJ1-2; D not resolved. The CDR3 loop spans 13 amino acids. From germline, CDR1 is ENHRY and CDR2 SYGVKD. The ends were cut back, 4 bases at V and 6 bases at J, with 12 bases in the middle. The CDR3 sequence is CAISGTGFDGYTF. The CDR3 DNA follows: TGTGCCATCAGTGGGACTGGCTTCGATGGCTACACCTTC.

This chain links TRBV18 with TRBJ1-6; D gene uncertain. The CDR3 is made up of 12 amino acids. CDR1 is KGHSH, CDR2 LQKENI, per germline. The V gene lost 0 bases and the J gene lost 6 bases, with 0 bases spanning the gap. This chain's CDR3 is CASSPPNSPLHF. The DNA of the CDR3 is TGTGCCAGCTCACCACCTAATTCACCCCTCCACTTT.

This clonotype was recorded a few times. V and J are TRBV7-9 and TRBJ2-3; D is possibly TRBD1 (5 bases). Germline values: CDR1 SEHNR, CDR2 FQNEAQ (reference sequence). Trimming left V 11 bases short and J 0 bases short, with 6 bases between. The CDR3 is made up of 11 amino acids. CDR3 sequence (DNA): TGTGCCGGGGCTAGCACAGATACGCAGTATTTT. As protein: CAGASTDTQYF.

The chain combines TRBV7-2 with TRBJ1-4; no clear D. Germline CDR1 SGHTA, CDR2 FQGNSA. Deletions cut 4 bases from V and 4 bases from J, with 10 bases between. CDR3 length: 14 amino acids. CDR3 loop: CASSSGNHNEKLFF. CDR3 nucleotide sequence: TGTGCCAGCAGCTCTGGCAACCATAATGAAAAACTGTTTTTT.

This clonotype was counted many times. The genes are TRBV20-1 and TRBJ1-2, with a tentative D call TRBD1 (5 bases). The CDR3 totals 12 residues. Trimming took off 6 bases at V and 8 bases at J, with 16 bases between the two ends. Germline-derived CDR1 and CDR2 are DFQATT and SNEGSKA (reference sequence). CDR3 region: CSAERGTEGYTF. DNA of the CDR3: TGCAGTGCCGAACGGGGGACGGAAGGCTACACCTTC.

The table lists this clonotype with many counts. The chain has TRBV12-3 or TRBV12-4 and TRBJ1-1; possible D gene TRBD1, 5 bases. Trimming stripped 3 bases from V and 8 bases from J, with 13 bases between. There are 13 residues in the CDR3. In nucleotides, the CDR3 is TGTGCCAGCAGTTTTGGACACCAGTCAGAAGCTTTCTTT. As protein: CASSFGHQSEAFF.

The V call is TRBV10-3, the J call TRBJ1-2; 9 positions agree with TRBD1. The CDR3 has 14 amino acids. J gave up 8 bases and V 10 bases, and 14 bases lay outside the gene matches. Germline assignment: CDR1 ENHRY and CDR2 SYGVKD. CDR3 coding DNA: TGTGCCACCTCAACAGGGGGACAGGGTAGCGGCTACACCTTC. It codes for CATSTGGQGSGYTF.

The chain's CDR3 is CASSLLQGAAFF. DNA for the CDR3: TGTGCCAGCAGTCTTCTTCAGGGTGCAGCTTTCTTT. The chain couples TRBV6-2 or TRBV6-3 to TRBJ1-1; TRBD1 might be the D (5 bases). The V gene's germline CDR1 is MNHEY and CDR2 SVGEGT. The V end was cut by 5 bases, the J end by 10 bases, with 14 bases between. The CDR3 extends over 12 amino acids.

The V and J genes are TRBV7-8 and TRBJ2-7; 7 positions agree with TRBD2. The CDR3 spans 17 residues. The germline gives CDR1 SGHVS, CDR2 FQNEAQ. The V segment lost 1 base and the J segment 5 bases; nucleotides outside the gene matches: 14. CDR3 sequence (DNA): TGTGCCAGCAGCTTAGAAGGGGCTCGCGGGAGTCGGAACGAGCAGTACTTC. As protein: CASSLEGARGSRNEQYF.

The V and J genes are TRBV19 and TRBJ1-1, with a weak D call TRBD1 (6 bases). Germline V gene sequence: CDR1 LNHDA, CDR2 SQIVND (reference sequence). Between the trimmed V and J ends, which lost 1 base and 4 bases, there was a span of 13 bases. The CDR3 runs 15 residues. In nucleotides, the CDR3 is TGTGCCAGTAGTATAGGGCAGGGGACCTTCACTGAAGCTTTCTTT. This gives the protein CASSIGQGTFTEAFF.